A selection of T cell receptor beta chains follows, all from one sample in a study of T cell repertoires in cytomegalovirus infection. TCRdb called the reads again in MiXCR, with one record for every CDR3 protein. The sample shows roughly 730,000 distinct CDR3 sequences, roughly 30% of them seen only once. These TCRs are of unknown antigen specificity. Source: cultured PBMCs, taken from culture after CMV antigen stimulation. These TCRs come from a human donor in good health (CMV status not recorded). Some clones in this sample may be carry-over from other donors' samples. Each CDR3 is given with its conserved first and last residue. Fields, in order: CDR3 protein, CDR3 DNA, J gene, D gene, clone size, V gene. D genes are given only for firm matches. Some rows have no size entry. The others give once, few or many, or a class for an expanded clone.

CASSDRQGRTDTQYF	TGTGCCAGCAGTGACAGACAGGGGCGGACAGATACGCAGTATTTT	TRBJ2-3	TRBD1	.	TRBV2
CASSKGENTEAFF	TGTGCCAGTAGTAAGGGGGAGAACACTGAAGCTTTCTTT	TRBJ1-1	.	few	TRBV19
CASSPAGAGASGELFF	TGTGCCAGCAGCCCCGCCGGAGCGGGAGCGTCCGGGGAGCTGTTTTTT	TRBJ2-2	TRBD2	.	TRBV7-9
CASSPRWTGHYNSPLHF	TGTGCCAGCAGCCCGAGATGGACAGGGCATTATAATTCACCCCTCCACTTT	TRBJ1-6	TRBD1	.	TRBV11-2
CASSPSRGDPLHF	TGTGCCAGCAGCCCCTCCAGGGGGGATCCCCTCCACTTT	TRBJ1-6	TRBD1	many	TRBV7-2
CASSLITVSYEQYF	TGTGCCAGCAGCTTAATAACTGTTTCATACGAGCAGTACTTC	TRBJ2-7	.	many	TRBV7-2
CASSYTRTGASTSTDTQYF	TGTGCCAGCAGTTACACCCGGACAGGTGCCTCGACTAGCACAGATACGCAGTATTTT	TRBJ2-3	TRBD1	once	TRBV6-6
CASSRLRGEGGKSMVTQYF	TGTGCCAGCAGCCGACTTAGAGGGGAAGGGGGAAAAAGTATGGTAACCCAGTACTTC	TRBJ2-5	.	many	TRBV7-8
CASSGGTGGPETQYF	TGTGCCAGTAGTGGTGGAACGGGGGGGCCGGAGACCCAGTACTTC	TRBJ2-5	TRBD2	few	TRBV19
CASRPSGGGAGETQYF	TGTGCCAGCAGGCCCTCCGGCGGGGGGGCGGGGGAGACCCAGTACTTC	TRBJ2-5	TRBD2	.	TRBV6-1
CASRTEPSGNQPQHF	TGTGCCAGCAGGACGGAGCCGAGCGGCAATCAGCCCCAGCATTTT	TRBJ1-5	.	few	TRBV12-3/TRBV12-4
CASSYTGPRETQYF	TGTGCCAGCAGTTATACAGGGCCCCGAGAGACCCAGTACTTC	TRBJ2-5	.	few	TRBV7-6
CASSARLAGGPGTQYF	TGTGCCAGCAGTGCCAGACTAGCGGGAGGGCCCGGGACCCAGTACTTC	TRBJ2-5	TRBD2	once	TRBV6-5
CASRRRGGSSYNEQFF	TGTGCCAGCAGGCGAAGAGGGGGGAGCTCCTACAATGAGCAGTTCTTC	TRBJ2-1	.	few	TRBV7-2
CASSLGTGMPEQYF	TGTGCCAGCAGCCTCGGGACAGGGATGCCCGAGCAGTACTTC	TRBJ2-7	TRBD1	.	TRBV14
CAVRRGMNTGELFF	TGTGCCGTCCGTAGAGGGATGAACACCGGGGAGCTGTTTTTT	TRBJ2-2	.	.	TRBV11-2
CASSQDPFRVEVTGELFF	TGTGCCAGCAGCCAAGATCCGTTTCGGGTTGAGGTAACCGGGGAGCTGTTTTTT	TRBJ2-2	.	.	TRBV4-2
CASSKDGNTGELFF	TGTGCCAGCAGTAAGGACGGGAACACCGGGGAGCTGTTTTTT	TRBJ2-2	.	.	TRBV2
CASSLEAYWGTSSYNEQFF	TGTGCCAGCAGCTTAGAGGCCTACTGGGGGACTAGCTCCTACAATGAGCAGTTCTTC	TRBJ2-1	TRBD2	many	TRBV7-8
CSAREVQGRRYNEQFF	TGCAGTGCTAGGGAGGTCCAGGGACGACGGTACAATGAGCAGTTCTTC	TRBJ2-1	.	few	TRBV20-1
CASSLVSVEQFF	TGTGCCAGCAGCTTAGTATCGGTTGAGCAGTTCTTC	TRBJ2-1	.	.	TRBV11-2
CASRYGGTDTQYF	TGTGCCAGCCGCTATGGAGGCACAGATACGCAGTATTTT	TRBJ2-3	.	.	TRBV19
CASGLGTANSPLHF	TGTGCTAGTGGTTTGGGGACAGCGAATTCACCCCTCCACTTT	TRBJ1-6	.	.	TRBV12-5
CSAINVLEGEKLFF	TGCAGTGCTATAAATGTGCTTGAGGGTGAAAAACTGTTTTTT	TRBJ1-4	.	.	TRBV20-1
CASSIGQANNSPLHF	TGTGCCAGCAGCATCGGACAGGCAAATAATTCACCCCTCCACTTT	TRBJ1-6	TRBD1	.	TRBV7-6
CASSPQSGGVYEQYF	TGTGCCAGCAGCCCCCAAAGCGGGGGGGTCTACGAGCAGTACTTC	TRBJ2-7	TRBD2	.	TRBV7-2